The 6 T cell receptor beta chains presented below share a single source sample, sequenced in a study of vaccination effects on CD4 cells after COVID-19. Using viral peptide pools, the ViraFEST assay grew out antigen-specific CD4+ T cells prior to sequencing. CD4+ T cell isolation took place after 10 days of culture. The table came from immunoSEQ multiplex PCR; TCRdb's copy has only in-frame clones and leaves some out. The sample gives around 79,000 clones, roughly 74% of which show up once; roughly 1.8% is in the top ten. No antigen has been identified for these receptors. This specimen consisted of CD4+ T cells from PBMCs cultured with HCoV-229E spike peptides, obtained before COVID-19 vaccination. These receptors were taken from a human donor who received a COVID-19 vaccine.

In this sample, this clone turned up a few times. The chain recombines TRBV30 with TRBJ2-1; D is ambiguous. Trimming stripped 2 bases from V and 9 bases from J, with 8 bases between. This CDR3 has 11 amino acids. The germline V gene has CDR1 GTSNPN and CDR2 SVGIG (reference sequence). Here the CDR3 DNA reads TGTGCCTGGAGTAACGCGATTGAGCAGTTCTTC. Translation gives CAWSNAIEQFF. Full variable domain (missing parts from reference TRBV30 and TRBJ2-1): SQTIHQWPATLVQPVGSPLSLECTVEGTSNPNLYWYRQAAGRGLQLLFYSVGIGQISSEVPQNLSASRPQDRQFILSSKKLLLSDSGFYLCAWSNAIEQFFGPGTRLTVL.

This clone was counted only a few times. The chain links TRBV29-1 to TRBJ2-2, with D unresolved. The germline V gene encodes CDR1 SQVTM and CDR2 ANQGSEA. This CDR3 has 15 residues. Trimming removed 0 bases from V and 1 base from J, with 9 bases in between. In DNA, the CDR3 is TGCAGCGTTGAAGATCAGGAGAGGAACACCGGGGAGCTGTTTTTT. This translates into CSVEDQERNTGELFF.

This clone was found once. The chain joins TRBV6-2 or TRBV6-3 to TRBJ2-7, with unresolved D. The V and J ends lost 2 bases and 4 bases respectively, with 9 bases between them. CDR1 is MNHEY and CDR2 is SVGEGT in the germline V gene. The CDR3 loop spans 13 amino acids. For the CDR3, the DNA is TGTGCCAGCAGTTACAGAGACCATTACGAGCAGTACGTC. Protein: CASSYRDHYEQYV.

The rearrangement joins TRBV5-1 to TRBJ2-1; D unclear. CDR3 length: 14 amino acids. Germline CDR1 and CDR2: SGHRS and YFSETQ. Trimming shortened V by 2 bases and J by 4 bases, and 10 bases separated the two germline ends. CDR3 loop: CASSFQSTYNEQFF. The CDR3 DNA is TGCGCCAGCAGCTTCCAGTCTACTTACAATGAGCAGTTCTTC.

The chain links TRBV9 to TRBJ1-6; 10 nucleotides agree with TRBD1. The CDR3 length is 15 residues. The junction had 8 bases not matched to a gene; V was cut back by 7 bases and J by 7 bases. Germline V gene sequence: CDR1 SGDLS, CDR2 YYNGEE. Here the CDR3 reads CASGGLGQGNSPLHF. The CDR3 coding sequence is TGTGCCAGCGGCGGGCTGGGACAGGGGAATTCACCCCTCCACTTT.

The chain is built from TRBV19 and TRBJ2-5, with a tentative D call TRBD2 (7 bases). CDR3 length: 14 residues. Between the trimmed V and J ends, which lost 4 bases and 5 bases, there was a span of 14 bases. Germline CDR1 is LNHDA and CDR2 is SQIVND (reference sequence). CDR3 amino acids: CASSNLGGPETQYF. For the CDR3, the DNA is TGTGCCAGTAGTAATCTCGGGGGGCCGGAGACCCAGTACTTC.